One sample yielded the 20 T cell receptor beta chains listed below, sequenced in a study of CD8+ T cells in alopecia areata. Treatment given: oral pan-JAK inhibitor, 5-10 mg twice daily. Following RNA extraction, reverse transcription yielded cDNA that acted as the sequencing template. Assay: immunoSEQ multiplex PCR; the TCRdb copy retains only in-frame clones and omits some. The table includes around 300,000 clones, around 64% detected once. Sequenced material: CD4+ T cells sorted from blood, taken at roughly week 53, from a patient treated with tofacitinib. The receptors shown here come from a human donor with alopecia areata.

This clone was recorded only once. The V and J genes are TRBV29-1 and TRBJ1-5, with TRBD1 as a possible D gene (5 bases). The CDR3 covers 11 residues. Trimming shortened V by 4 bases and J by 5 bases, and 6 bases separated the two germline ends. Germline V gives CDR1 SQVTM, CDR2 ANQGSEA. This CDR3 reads CSVGGDQPQHF. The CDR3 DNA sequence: TGCAGCGTTGGAGGGGATCAGCCCCAGCATTTT.

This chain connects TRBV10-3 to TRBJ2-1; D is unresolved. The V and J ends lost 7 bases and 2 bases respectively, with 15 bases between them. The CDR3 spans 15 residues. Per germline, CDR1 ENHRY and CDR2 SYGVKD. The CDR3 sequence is CAITPDLGTYNEQFF. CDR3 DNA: TGTGCCATCACGCCTGACCTAGGCACCTACAATGAGCAGTTCTTC.

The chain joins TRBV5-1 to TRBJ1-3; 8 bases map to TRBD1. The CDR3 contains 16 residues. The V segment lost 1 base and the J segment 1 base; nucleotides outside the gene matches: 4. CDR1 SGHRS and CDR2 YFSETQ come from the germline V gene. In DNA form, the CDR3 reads TGCGCCAGCAGCTTGATTCAGGGGGCGTCTGGAAACACCATATATTTT. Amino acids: CASSLIQGASGNTIYF.

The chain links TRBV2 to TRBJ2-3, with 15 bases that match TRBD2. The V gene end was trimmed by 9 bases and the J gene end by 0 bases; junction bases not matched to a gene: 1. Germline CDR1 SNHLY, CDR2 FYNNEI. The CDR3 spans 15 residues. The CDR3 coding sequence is TGTGCCAGGGGACTAGCGGGGGGTAGCACAGATACGCAGTATTTT. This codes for CARGLAGGSTDTQYF.

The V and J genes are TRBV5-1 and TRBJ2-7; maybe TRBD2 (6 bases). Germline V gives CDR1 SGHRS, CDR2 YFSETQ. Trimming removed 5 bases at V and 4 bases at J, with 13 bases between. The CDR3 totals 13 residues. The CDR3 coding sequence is TGCGCCAGCAGGGACGGGGGAGATTACGAGCAGTACTTC. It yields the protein CASRDGGDYEQYF.

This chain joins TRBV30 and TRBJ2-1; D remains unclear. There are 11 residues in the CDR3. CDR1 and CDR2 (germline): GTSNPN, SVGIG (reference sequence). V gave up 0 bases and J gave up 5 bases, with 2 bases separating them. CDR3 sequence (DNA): TGTGCCTGGAGTGTAAACAATGAGCAGTTCTTC. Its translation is CAWSVNNEQFF.

CDR3 coding DNA: TGCGCCAGCAGCCAACGAATGACTAGCGGCTACAATGAGCAGTTCTTC. Its protein product is CASSQRMTSGYNEQFF. The chain is built from TRBV4-3 and TRBJ2-1; TRBD2 agrees at 9 bases. CDR3 length equals 16 residues. The trim removed 2 bases at V and 3 bases at J, leaving 5 bases unmatched. CDR1 is LGHNA, CDR2 YSLEER, per germline.

Here the CDR3 reads CASSSSARSQPQHF. The CDR3 DNA follows: TGTGCCAGCAGCTCATCTGCACGGAGTCAGCCCCAGCATTTT. The chain uses TRBV11-2 and TRBJ1-5; no reliable D call. Germline V lookup: CDR1 SGHAT, CDR2 FQNNGV. V lost 4 bases to trimming and J lost 6 bases, with 13 bases between them. CDR3 size: 14 residues.

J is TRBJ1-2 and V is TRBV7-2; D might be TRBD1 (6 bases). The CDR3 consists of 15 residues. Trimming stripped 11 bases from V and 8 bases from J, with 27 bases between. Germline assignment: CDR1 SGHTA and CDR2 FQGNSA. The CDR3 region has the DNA TGTGCCCTTCCGGAGGCGGATCCTAGGGGGTACGGCTACACCTTC. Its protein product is CALPEADPRGYGYTF.

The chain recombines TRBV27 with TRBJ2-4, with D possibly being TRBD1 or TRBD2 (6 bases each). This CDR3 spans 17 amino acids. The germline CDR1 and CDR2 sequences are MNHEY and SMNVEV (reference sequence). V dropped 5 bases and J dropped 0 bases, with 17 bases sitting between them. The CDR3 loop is CASSIWGAELAKNIQYF. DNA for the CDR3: TGTGCCAGCAGTATCTGGGGGGCGGAACTAGCCAAAAACATTCAGTACTTC.

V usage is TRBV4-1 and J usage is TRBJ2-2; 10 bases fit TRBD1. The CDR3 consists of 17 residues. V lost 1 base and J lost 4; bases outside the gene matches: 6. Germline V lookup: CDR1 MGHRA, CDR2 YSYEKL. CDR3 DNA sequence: TGCGCCAGCAGCCAAGCGACAGGGGGCGCGGGCACCGGGGAGCTGTTTTTT. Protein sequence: CASSQATGGAGTGELFF.

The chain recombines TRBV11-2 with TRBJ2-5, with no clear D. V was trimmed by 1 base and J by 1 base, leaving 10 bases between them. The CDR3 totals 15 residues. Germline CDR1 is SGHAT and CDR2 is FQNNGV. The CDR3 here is CASSLGGQTQETQYF. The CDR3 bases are TGTGCCAGCAGCTTAGGGGGTCAGACCCAAGAGACCCAGTACTTC. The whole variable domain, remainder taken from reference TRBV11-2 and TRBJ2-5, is EAGVAQSPRYKIIEKRQSVAFWCNPISGHATLYWYQQILGQGPKLLIQFQNNGVVDDSQLPKDRFSAERLKGVDSTLKIQPAKLEDSAVYLCASSLGGQTQETQYFGPGTRLLVL.

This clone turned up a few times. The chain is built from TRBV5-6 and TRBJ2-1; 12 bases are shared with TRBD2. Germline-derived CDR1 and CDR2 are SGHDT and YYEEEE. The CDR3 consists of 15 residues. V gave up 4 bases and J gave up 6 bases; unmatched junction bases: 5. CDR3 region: CASSRLAGAVNEQFF. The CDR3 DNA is TGTGCCAGCAGCAGACTAGCGGGGGCCGTCAATGAGCAGTTCTTC.

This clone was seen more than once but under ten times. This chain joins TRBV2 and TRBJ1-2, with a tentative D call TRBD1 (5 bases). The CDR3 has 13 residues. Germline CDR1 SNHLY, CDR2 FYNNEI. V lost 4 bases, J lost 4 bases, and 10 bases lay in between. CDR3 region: CASSVGRGYGYTF. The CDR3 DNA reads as TGTGCCAGCAGTGTGGGGAGGGGCTATGGCTACACCTTC.

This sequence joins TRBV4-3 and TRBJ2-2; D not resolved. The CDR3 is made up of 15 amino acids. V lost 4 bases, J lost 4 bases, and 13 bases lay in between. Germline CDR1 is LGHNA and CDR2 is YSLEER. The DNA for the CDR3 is TGCGCCAGCAGCCGCTCTGAGCGCGGCACCGGGGAGCTGTTTTTT. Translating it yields CASSRSERGTGELFF.

This CDR3 is CASSGDGQIYGYTF. CDR3 in DNA: TGTGCCAGCAGCGGGGACGGACAGATCTATGGCTACACCTTC. The chain joins TRBV9 to TRBJ1-2; D might be TRBD1 (6 bases). V was shortened by 3 bases and J by 4 bases, with 13 bases between the two germline ends. The CDR3 spans 14 residues. Germline V gene data show CDR1 as SGDLS and CDR2 as YYNGEE.

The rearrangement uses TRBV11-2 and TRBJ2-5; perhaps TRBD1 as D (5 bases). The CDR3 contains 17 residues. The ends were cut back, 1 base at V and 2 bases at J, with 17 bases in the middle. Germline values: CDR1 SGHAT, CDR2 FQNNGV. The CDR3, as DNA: TGTGCCAGCAGCTTAGCGCGACAGCACTCTTATCAAGAGACCCAGTACTTC. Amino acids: CASSLARQHSYQETQYF.

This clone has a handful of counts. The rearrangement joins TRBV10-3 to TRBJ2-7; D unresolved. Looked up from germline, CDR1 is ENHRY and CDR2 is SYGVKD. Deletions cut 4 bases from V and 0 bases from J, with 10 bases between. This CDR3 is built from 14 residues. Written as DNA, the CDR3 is TGTGCCATCAGTGCCCGGTCAACCTCCTACGAGCAGTACTTC. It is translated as CAISARSTSYEQYF.

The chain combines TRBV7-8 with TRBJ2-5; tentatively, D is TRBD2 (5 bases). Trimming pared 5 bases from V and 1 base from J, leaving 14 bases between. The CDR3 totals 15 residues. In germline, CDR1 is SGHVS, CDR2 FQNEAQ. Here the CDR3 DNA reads TGTGCCAGCAGCGTTCCTGCGGGCAGCCAAGAGACCCAGTACTTC. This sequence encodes CASSVPAGSQETQYF.

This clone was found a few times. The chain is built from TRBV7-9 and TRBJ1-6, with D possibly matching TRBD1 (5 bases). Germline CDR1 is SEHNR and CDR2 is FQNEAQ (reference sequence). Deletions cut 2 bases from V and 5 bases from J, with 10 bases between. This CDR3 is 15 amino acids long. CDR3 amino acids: CASSLRDGNNSPLHF. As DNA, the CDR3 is TGTGCCAGCAGCTTAAGGGACGGGAATAATTCACCCCTCCACTTT.